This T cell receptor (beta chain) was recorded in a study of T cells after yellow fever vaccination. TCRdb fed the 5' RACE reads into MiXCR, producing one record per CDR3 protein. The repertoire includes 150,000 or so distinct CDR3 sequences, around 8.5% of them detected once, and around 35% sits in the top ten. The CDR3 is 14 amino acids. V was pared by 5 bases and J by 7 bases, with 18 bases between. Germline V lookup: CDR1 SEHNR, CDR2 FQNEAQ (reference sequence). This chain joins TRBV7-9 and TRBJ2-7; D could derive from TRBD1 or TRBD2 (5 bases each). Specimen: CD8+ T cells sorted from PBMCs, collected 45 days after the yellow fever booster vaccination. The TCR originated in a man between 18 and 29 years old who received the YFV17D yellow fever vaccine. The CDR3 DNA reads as TGTGCCAGCAGCACTTCCGGGACGGCTACGGAGCAGTACTTC. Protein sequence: CASSTSGTATEQYF. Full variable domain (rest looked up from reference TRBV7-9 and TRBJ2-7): DTGVSQNPRHKITKRGQNVTFRCDPISEHNRLYWYRQTLGQGPEFLTYFQNEAQLEKSRLLSDRFSAERPKGSFSTLEIQRTEQGDSAMYLCASSTSGTATEQYFGPGTRLTVT.